A selection of T cell receptor beta chains follows, all from one sample in a study of blood T cell repertoires in COVID-19. Repertoires were generated with immunoSEQ multiplex PCR, while TCRdb's copy carries only in-frame clones and drops some. The sample yields 78,000 or so clones, over 80% seen once. The sequenced material came from peripheral blood. These receptors originate from a woman aged 50 to 65 with acute or convalescent COVID-19. Each CDR3 is given with its conserved first and last residue. Each record gives: J gene, D gene, V gene, clone size, CDR3 protein, CDR3 DNA. D genes are given only for firm matches. Not every row has a clone size; where given, it reads once, few, many or a size class.

j_call: TRBJ1-6; d_call: NA; v_call: TRBV6-6; clone_size: NA; cdr3_aa: CASSYIQNNSPLHF; cdr3_nt: TGTGCCAGCAGTTACATACAAAATAATTCACCCCTCCACTTT
j_call: TRBJ2-7; d_call: TRBD1; v_call: TRBV3-1/TRBV3-2; clone_size: NA; cdr3_aa: CASSSRGTGLYEQYF; cdr3_nt: TGTGCCAGCAGCTCTCGCGGGACAGGGCTCTATGAGCAGTACTTC
j_call: TRBJ2-7; d_call: TRBD1; v_call: TRBV3-1/TRBV3-2; clone_size: NA; cdr3_aa: CASSNRDRSYEQYF; cdr3_nt: TGTGCCAGCAGCAACCGGGACAGATCCTACGAGCAGTACTTC
j_call: TRBJ2-7; d_call: TRBD1; v_call: TRBV11-2; clone_size: NA; cdr3_aa: CASSLWQGVSYEQYF; cdr3_nt: TGTGCCAGCAGCTTATGGCAGGGGGTGTCCTACGAGCAGTACTTC
j_call: TRBJ1-4; d_call: NA; v_call: TRBV15; clone_size: NA; cdr3_aa: CATSSFRGTNEKLFF; cdr3_nt: TGTGCCACCAGCAGCTTCAGGGGTACTAATGAAAAACTGTTTTTT
j_call: TRBJ1-2; d_call: NA; v_call: TRBV13; clone_size: NA; cdr3_aa: CASSSSGRYGYTF; cdr3_nt: TGTGCCAGCAGCTCCTCTGGGCGATATGGCTACACCTTC
j_call: TRBJ1-1; d_call: NA; v_call: TRBV28; clone_size: NA; cdr3_aa: CASSYPGTNTEAFF; cdr3_nt: TGTGCCAGCAGTTACCCCGGTACGAACACTGAAGCTTTCTTT
j_call: TRBJ2-2; d_call: NA; v_call: TRBV27; clone_size: NA; cdr3_aa: CASSFVPDTGELFF; cdr3_nt: TGTGCCAGCAGTTTCGTTCCGGACACCGGGGAGCTGTTTTTT
j_call: TRBJ1-4; d_call: NA; v_call: TRBV5-1; clone_size: once; cdr3_aa: CASSLAVTNEKLFF; cdr3_nt: TGCGCCAGCAGCTTGGCCGTAACTAATGAAAAACTGTTTTTT
j_call: TRBJ1-3; d_call: NA; v_call: TRBV18; clone_size: NA; cdr3_aa: CASSPGGSSGNTIYF; cdr3_nt: TGTGCCAGCTCACCGGGGGGAAGCTCTGGAAACACCATATATTTT
j_call: TRBJ2-7; d_call: NA; v_call: TRBV2; clone_size: NA; cdr3_aa: CASSVSRDSYEQYF; cdr3_nt: TGTGCCAGCAGTGTATCCAGGGACTCCTACGAGCAGTACTTC
j_call: TRBJ2-3; d_call: TRBD1; v_call: TRBV27; clone_size: NA; cdr3_aa: CASSLLGTGVSDTQYF; cdr3_nt: TGTGCCAGCAGTTTATTAGGGACAGGGGTATCAGATACGCAGTATTTT
j_call: TRBJ1-6; d_call: TRBD1; v_call: TRBV2; clone_size: NA; cdr3_aa: CASTGTGGNSPLHF; cdr3_nt: TGTGCCAGCACTGGGACAGGTGGTAATTCACCCCTCCACTTT
j_call: TRBJ2-7; d_call: NA; v_call: TRBV7-9; clone_size: NA; cdr3_aa: CASSSLGTGNYEQYF; cdr3_nt: TGTGCCAGCAGCTCCCTAGGAACAGGGAACTACGAGCAGTACTTC
j_call: TRBJ1-2; d_call: TRBD1; v_call: TRBV29-1; clone_size: NA; cdr3_aa: CSANRQGGVYGYTF; cdr3_nt: TGCAGCGCCAACCGACAGGGTGGCGTTTATGGCTACACCTTC